The TCR beta chain under discussion was sequenced for a study of T cell repertoires in cytomegalovirus infection. Study details: Based on public TCR beta signatures, there were indications of CMV infection and of a matching HLA type.

The CDR3 covers 11 residues. V was shortened by 5 bases and J by 8 bases, with 7 bases between the two germline ends. Germline CDR1 and CDR2: KGHSH and LQKENI. This clonotype was recorded a few times. Its target is not known. From the reads, TCRdb called clonotypes with MiXCR, one entry per CDR3 protein. The profile shows about 830,000 distinct CDR3 sequences, 32% of them singletons. The sequencing here drew on cultured CD8+ T cells from PBMCs, taken from culture after CMV antigen stimulation. The chain couples TRBV18 to TRBJ2-1; D is unresolved. This clonotype was sampled from a human donor in good health (CMV status not recorded). Some clones in this sample may be carry-over from other donors' samples. The CDR3 DNA reads TGTGCCAGCTCAGGTCTGGATGAGCAGTTCTTC. This sequence encodes CASSGLDEQFF.